This T cell receptor beta chain was sequenced in a study of blood T cell repertoires in COVID-19. In the study overall: From the United States, Italy and Spain came samples of acute and convalescent COVID-19. Sources were T cells, B-cell-depleted T cells, or PBMCs; the material itself was cDNA or gDNA.

In the original processing: Scientists estimated how many nucleated cells there were by amplifying reference gene primers. Clones were read by immunoSEQ multiplex PCR, and TCRdb kept only the in-frame ones, dropping some. The DNA gave D and trimming, while V, J and clone size come from that table. This table has 99,000 or so clones, roughly 84% appearing once. The CDR3 has 17 amino acids. V lost 0 bases and J lost 0, with 14 bases in between. Per the germline V gene, CDR1 is KGHSH and CDR2 is LQKENI. The genes are TRBV18 and TRBJ1-1; tentative D call: TRBD1 (6 bases). This receptor was taken from a woman aged 55 to 70 in a cohort sampled during active or convalescent COVID-19. The sequenced sample consisted of peripheral blood. CDR3 DNA: TGTGCCAGCTCACCACCGATGACAGGAGCTATGAACACTGAAGCTTTCTTT. It specifies CASSPPMTGAMNTEAFF.